Given below is one T cell receptor beta chain in context. The target antigen is unknown. The CDR3 runs 14 residues. Germline assignment: CDR1 MNHNS and CDR2 SASEGT. The ends lost 4 bases at V and 3 bases at J; junction bases unmatched: 5. These data are taken from a study of shared clonotypes between healthy human individuals. Notes on the study in general: The study found about 5% of naive CD4 clonotypes shared across several donors. What limited the represented genetic and exposure-history diversity was the small number of donors. In general, naive subsets displayed greater estimated richness than memory subsets did.

CD45RO-negative cells were positively selected for CCR7, leaving out terminally differentiated effector memory CD45RA+ cells. Some clones are missing from TCRdb's copy, which holds only in-frame ones; the method was immunoSEQ multiplex PCR. The sample includes a few million clones, around 93% of them seen just once. Sequencing was performed on naive CD8+ T cells from PBMCs. The TCR comes from a man younger than 30 in good health. Some clones in this sample may be carry-over from other donors' samples. The rearrangement joins TRBV6-1 to TRBJ2-7, with 8 bases matching TRBD1. The CDR3 DNA sequence: TGTGCCAGCAGTGCGTGGACAGGGCGCTACGAGCAGTACTTC. Protein sequence: CASSAWTGRYEQYF.